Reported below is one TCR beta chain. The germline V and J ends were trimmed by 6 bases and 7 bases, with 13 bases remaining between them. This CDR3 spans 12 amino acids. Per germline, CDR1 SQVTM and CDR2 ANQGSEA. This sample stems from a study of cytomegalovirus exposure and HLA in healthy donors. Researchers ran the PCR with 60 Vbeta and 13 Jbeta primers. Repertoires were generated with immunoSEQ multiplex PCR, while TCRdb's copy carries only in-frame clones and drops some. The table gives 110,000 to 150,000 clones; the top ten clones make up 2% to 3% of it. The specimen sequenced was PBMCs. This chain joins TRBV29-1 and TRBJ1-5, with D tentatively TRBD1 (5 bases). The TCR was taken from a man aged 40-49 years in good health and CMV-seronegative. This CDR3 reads CSVGDRSQPQHF. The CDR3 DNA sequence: TGCAGCGTGGGCGACAGATCCCAGCCCCAGCATTTT. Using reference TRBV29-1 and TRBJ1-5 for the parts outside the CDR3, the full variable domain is SAVISQKPSRDICQRGTSLTIQCQVDSQVTMMFWYRQQPGQSLTLIATANQGSEATYESGFVIDKFPISRPNLTFSTLTVSNMSPEDSSIYLCSVGDRSQPQHFGDGTRLSIL.